This record looks at one T cell receptor (beta chain) sequence and its context. This sample is part of a study of blood T cell repertoires in COVID-19. TCRdb keeps only in-frame clones here, not all; method: immunoSEQ multiplex PCR. This table holds roughly 300,000 clones, 65% to 90% found once. This CDR3 comprises 15 residues. Germline CDR1 reads SGHTA; CDR2 reads FQGTGA. Trimming stripped 5 bases from V and 4 bases from J, with 15 bases between. The rearrangement links TRBV7-3 to TRBJ2-1; TRBD2 is a possible D gene (5 bases). The sample taken for sequencing was peripheral blood. The receptor comes from a human donor in a cohort sampled during active COVID-19. The CDR3 DNA follows: TGTGCCAGCAGCAACCCTAGCACGGGGTACAATGAGCAGTTCTTC. Translating it yields CASSNPSTGYNEQFF.